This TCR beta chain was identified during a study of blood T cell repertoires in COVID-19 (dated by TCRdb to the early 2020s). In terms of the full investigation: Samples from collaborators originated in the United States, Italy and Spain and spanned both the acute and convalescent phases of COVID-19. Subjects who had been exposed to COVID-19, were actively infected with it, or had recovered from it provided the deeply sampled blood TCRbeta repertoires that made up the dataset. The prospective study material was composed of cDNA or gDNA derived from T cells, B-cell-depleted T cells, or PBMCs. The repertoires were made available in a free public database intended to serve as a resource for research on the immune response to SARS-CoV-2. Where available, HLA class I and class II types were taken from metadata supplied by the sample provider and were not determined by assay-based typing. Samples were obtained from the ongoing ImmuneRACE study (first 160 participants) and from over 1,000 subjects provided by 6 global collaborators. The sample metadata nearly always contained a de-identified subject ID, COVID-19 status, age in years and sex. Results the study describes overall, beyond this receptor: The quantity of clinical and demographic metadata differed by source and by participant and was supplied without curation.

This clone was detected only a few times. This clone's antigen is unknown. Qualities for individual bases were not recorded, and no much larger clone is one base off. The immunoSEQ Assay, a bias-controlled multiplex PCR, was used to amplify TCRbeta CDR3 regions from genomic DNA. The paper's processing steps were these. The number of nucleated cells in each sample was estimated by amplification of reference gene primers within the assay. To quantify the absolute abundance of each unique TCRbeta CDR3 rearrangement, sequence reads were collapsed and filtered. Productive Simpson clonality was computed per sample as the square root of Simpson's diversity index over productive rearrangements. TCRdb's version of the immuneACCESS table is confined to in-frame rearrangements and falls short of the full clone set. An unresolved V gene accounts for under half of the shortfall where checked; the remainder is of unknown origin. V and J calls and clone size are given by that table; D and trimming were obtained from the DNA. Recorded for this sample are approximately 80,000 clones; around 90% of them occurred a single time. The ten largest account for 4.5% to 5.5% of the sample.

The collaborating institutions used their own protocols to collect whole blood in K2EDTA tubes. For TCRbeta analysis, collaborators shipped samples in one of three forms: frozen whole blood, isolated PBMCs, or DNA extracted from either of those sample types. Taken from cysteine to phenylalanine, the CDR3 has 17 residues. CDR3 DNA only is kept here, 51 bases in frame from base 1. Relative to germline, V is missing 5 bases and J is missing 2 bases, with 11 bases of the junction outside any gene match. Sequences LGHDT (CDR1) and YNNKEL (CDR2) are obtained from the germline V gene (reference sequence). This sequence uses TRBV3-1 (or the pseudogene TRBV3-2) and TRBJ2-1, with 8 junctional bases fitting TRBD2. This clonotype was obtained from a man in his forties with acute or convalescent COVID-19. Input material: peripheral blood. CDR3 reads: CASSYRSGSSTYNEQFF. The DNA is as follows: TGTGCCAGCAGCTACAGGAGCGGGAGTAGCACCTACAATGAGCAGTTCTTC.